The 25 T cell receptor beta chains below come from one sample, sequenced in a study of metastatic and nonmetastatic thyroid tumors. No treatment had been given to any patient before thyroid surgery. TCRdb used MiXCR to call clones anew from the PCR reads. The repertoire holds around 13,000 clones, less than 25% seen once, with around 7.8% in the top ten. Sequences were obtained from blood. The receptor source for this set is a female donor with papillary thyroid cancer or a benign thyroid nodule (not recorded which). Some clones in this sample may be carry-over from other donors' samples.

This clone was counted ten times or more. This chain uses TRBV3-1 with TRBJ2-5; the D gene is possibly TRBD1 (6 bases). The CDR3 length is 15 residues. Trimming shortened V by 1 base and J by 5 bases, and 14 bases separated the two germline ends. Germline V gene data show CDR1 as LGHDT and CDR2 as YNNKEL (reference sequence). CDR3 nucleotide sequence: TGTGCCAGCAGCCAAGTACAGGGAGCCTCGGAGACCCAGTACTTC. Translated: CASSQVQGASETQYF.

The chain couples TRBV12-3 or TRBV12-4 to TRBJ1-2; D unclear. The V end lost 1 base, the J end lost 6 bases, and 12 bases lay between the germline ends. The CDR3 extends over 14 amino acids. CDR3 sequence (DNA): TGTGCCAGCAGTTTAGAGGCGGCAGCCCATGGCTACACCTTC. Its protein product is CASSLEAAAHGYTF.

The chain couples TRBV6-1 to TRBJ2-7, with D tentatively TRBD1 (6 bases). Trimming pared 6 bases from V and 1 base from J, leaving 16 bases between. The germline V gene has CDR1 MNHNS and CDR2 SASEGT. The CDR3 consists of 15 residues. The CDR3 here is CASSPTPTGSYEQYF. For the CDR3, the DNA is TGTGCCAGCAGCCCAACTCCTACAGGGTCCTACGAGCAGTACTTC.

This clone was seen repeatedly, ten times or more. The CDR3 spells CSARGTDNEKLFF. The CDR3 bases are TGCAGTGCTAGAGGTACAGATAATGAAAAACTGTTTTTT. The J gene is TRBJ1-4, the V gene TRBV20-1; D gene unclear. The germline gives CDR1 DFQATT, CDR2 SNEGSKA (reference sequence). This CDR3 is built from 13 residues. V dropped 1 base and J dropped 4 bases, with 7 bases sitting between them.

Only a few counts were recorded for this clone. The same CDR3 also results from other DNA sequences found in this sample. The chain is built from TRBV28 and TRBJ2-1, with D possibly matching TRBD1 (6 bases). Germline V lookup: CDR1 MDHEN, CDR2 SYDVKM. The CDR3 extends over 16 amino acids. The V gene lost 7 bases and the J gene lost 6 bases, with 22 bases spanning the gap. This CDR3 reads CASTTPAGGHPNEQFF. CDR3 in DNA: TGTGCCAGCACCACACCGGCTGGGGGACACCCCAATGAGCAGTTCTTC.

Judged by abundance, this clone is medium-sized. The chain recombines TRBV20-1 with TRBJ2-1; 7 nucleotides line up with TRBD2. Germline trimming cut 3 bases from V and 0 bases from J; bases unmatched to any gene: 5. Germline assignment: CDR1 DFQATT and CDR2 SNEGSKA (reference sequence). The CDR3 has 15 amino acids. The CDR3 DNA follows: TGCAGTGCTAGCCCGGGGGGAAACTCCTACAATGAGCAGTTCTTC. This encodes CSASPGGNSYNEQFF.

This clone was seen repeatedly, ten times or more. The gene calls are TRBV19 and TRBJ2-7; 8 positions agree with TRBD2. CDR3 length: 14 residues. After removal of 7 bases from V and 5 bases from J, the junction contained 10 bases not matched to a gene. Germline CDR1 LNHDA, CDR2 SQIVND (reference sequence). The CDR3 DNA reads TGTGCCAGTACAACCGGGAGGGCGTCCAACGAGCAGTACTTC. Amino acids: CASTTGRASNEQYF.

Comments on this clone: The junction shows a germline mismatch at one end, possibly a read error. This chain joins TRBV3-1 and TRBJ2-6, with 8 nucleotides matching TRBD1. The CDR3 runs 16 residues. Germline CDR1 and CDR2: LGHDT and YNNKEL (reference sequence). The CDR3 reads CASKGTGGSGANVLTF. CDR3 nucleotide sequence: TGTGCCAGCAAGGGGACAGGAGGTTCTGGGGCCAACGTTCTGACTTTC.

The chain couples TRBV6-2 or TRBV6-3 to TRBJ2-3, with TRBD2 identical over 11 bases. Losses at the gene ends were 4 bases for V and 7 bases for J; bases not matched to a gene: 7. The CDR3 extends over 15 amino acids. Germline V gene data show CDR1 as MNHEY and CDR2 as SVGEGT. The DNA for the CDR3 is TGTGCCAGCAGTTTGACTAGCGGGGTAGGAAATACGCAGTATTTT. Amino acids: CASSLTSGVGNTQYF.

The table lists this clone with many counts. The CDR3 is CATSIRGGGGRRYNEQFF. For the CDR3, the DNA is TGTGCCACCAGCATCCGGGGAGGAGGGGGCAGAAGGTACAATGAGCAGTTCTTC. The chain joins TRBV15 to TRBJ2-1, with a weak D call TRBD1 (7 bases). V lost 4 bases, J lost 4 bases, and 23 bases lay in between. Germline V CDR1 and CDR2: LNHNV, YYDKDF (reference sequence). The CDR3 contains 18 residues.

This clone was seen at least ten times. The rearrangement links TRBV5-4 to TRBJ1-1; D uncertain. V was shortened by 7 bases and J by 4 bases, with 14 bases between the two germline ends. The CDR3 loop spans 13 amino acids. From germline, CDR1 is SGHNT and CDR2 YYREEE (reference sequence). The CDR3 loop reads CASGRNGITEAFF. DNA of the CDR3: TGTGCCAGCGGCCGGAACGGGATCACTGAAGCTTTCTTT.

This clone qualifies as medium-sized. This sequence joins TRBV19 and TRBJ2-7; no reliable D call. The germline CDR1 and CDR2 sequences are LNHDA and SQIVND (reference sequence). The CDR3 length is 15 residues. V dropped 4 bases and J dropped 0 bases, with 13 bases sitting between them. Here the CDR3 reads CASSTPGRASYEQYF. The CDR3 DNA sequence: TGTGCCAGTAGTACCCCTGGACGGGCCTCCTACGAGCAGTACTTC.

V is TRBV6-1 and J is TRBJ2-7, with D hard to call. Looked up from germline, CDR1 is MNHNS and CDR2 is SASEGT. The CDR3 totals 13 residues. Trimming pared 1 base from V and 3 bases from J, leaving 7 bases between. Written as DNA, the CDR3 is TGTGCCAGCAGTGAAGGGGCGGACTACGAGCAGTACTTC. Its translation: CASSEGADYEQYF.

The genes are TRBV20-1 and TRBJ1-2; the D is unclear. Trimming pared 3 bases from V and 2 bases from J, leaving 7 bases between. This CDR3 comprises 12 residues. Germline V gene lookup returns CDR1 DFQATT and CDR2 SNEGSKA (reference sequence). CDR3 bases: TGCAGTGCTAGTGTGGGGAACTATGGCTACACCTTC. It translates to CSASVGNYGYTF.

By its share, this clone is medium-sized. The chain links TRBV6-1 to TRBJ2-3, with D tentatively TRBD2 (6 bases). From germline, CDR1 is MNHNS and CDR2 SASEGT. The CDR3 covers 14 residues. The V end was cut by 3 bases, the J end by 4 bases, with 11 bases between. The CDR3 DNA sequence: TGTGCCAGCAGTGATCAGACGGGAGCAGATACGCAGTATTTT. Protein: CASSDQTGADTQYF.

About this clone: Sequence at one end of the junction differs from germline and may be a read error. The CDR3 bases are TGTGCCACCAGCGGGAGGTCCACCGGCGAGCTGTTTTTT. It encodes CATSGRSTGELFF. The chain is built from TRBV24-1 and TRBJ2-2; 7 bases match TRBD2. The germline gives CDR1 KGHDR, CDR2 SFDVKD. The CDR3 runs 13 residues.

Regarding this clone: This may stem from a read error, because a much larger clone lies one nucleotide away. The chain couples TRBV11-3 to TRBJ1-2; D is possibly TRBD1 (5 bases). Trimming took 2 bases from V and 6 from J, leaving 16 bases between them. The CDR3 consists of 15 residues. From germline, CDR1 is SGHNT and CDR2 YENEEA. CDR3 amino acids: CASSLRGREEDGYTF. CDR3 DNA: TGTGCCAGCAGCTTAAGGGGCAGGGAAGAGGATGGCTACACCTTC.

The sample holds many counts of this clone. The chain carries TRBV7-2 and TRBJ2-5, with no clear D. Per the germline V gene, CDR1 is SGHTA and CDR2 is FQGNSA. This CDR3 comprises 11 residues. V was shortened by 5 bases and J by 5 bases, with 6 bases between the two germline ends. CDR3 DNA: TGTGCCAGCAGCCAAGGGGAGACCCAGTACTTC. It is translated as CASSQGETQYF.

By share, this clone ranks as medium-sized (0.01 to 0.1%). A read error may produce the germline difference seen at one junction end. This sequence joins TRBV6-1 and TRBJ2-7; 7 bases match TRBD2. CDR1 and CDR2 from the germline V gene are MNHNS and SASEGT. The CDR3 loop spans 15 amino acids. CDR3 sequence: CASSREVGGSYERYF. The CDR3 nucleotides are TGTGCCAGCAGTAGAGAGGTGGGCGGGAGCTACGAGCGGTACTTC.

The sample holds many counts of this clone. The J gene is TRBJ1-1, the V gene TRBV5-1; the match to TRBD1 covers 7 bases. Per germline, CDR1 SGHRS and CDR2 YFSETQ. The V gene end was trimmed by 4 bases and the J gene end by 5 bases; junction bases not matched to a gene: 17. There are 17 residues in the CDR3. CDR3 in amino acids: CASSASRQGPKDTEAFF. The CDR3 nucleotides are TGCGCCAGCAGCGCGAGCCGACAGGGTCCAAAGGATACTGAAGCTTTCTTT.

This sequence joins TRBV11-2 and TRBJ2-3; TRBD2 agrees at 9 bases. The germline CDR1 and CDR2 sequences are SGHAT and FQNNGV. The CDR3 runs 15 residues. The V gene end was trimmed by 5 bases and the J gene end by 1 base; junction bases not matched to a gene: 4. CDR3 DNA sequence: TGTGCCAGCAGCCAGGTAGCGGGAGGCACAGATACGCAGTATTTT. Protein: CASSQVAGGTDTQYF. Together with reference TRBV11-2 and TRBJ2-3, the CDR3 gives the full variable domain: EAGVAQSPRYKIIEKRQSVAFWCNPISGHATLYWYQQILGQGPKLLIQFQNNGVVDDSQLPKDRFSAERLKGVDSTLKIQPAKLEDSAVYLCASSQVAGGTDTQYFGPGTRLTVL.

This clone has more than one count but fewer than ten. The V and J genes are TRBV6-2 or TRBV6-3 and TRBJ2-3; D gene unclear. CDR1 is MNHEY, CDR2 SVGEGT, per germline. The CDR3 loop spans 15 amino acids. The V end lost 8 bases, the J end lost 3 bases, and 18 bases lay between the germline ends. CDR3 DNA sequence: TGTGCCAGCCGTCGTACAAGCCAAACAACAGATACGCAGTATTTT. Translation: CASRRTSQTTDTQYF.

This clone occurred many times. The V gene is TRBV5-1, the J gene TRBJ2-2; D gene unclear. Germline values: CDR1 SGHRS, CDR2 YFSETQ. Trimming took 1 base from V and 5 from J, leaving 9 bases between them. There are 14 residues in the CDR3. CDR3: CASSLKGHTGELFF. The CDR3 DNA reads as TGCGCCAGCAGCTTGAAGGGTCATACCGGGGAGCTGTTTTTT.

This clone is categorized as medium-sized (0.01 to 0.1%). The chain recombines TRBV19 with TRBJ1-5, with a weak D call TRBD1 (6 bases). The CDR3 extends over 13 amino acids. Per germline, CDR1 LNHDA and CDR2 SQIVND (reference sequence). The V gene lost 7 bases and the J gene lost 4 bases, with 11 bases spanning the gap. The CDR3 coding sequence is TGTGCCAGTACGGGACACCTAAATCAGCCCCAGCATTTT. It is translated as CASTGHLNQPQHF.

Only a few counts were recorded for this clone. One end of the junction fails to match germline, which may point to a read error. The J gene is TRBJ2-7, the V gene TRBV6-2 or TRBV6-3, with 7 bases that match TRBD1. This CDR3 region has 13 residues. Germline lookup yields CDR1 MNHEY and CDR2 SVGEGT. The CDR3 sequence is CASSTTGAYDQYF. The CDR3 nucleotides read TGTGCCAGCAGTACAACAGGGGCCTACGATCAGTACTTC.